This TCR beta chain was sequenced during a study of OX40 agonist ivuxolimab in advanced cancers. Study at large: Participants could have had prior anti-PD-1, anti-PD-L1 or anti-CTLA-4 therapy, and around 43% had some.

The CDR3 consists of 14 residues. Trimming took off 9 bases at V and 2 bases at J, with 16 bases between the two ends. CDR1 and CDR2 (germline): ENHRY, SYGVKD. Profiled with immunoSEQ multiplex PCR; TCRdb holds only in-frame clones, not every one. The data hold more than 75,000 clones, with approximately 91% observed a single time. The sequence was obtained from an adult with an advanced solid tumor such as melanoma, head and neck, liver or kidney cancer. V gene TRBV10-3 combines with J gene TRBJ1-2; D may be TRBD1 (5 bases). The source was CD4+ or CD8+ T cells sorted from blood, collected in a trial of the OX40 agonist ivuxolimab. Here the CDR3 DNA reads TGTGCCATTGGCATCCTGGGGCAGAACTATGGCTACACCTTC. This translates into CAIGILGQNYGYTF.